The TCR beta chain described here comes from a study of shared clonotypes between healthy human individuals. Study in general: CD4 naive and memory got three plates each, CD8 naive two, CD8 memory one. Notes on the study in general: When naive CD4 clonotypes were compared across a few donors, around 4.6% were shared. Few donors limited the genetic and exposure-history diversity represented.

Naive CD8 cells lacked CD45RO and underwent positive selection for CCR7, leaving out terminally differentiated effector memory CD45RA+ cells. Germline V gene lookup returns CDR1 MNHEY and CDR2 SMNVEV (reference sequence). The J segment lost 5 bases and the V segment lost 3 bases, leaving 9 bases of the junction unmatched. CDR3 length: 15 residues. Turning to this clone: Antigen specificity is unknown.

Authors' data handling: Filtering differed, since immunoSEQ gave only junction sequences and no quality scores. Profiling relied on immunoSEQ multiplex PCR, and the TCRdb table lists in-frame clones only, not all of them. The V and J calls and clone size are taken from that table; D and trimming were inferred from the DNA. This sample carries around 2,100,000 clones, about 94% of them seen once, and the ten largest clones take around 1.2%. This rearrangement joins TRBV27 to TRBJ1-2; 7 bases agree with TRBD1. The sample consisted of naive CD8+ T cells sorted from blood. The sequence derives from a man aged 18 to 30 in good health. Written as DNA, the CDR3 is TGTGCCAGCAGTTTGTCACAGGGGAACCTTTATGGCTACACCTTC. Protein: CASSLSQGNLYGYTF.